This is a list of T cell receptor beta chains from one sample in a study of lymphopenia after photon versus proton radiotherapy. Measured with immunoSEQ multiplex PCR; TCRdb has only the in-frame clones, and not every one. The sample lists roughly 63,000 clones; approximately 84% were seen once. The material was peripheral blood, obtained from a patient treated with proton-based radiotherapy. These receptors were collected from a man in his fifties or sixties with pancreatic cancer. The CDR3 runs from the conserved cysteine through the conserved F or W. A D gene is named only where the DNA matches it firmly. Clone size is given for some rows only: seen once, a few or many times, or a class if the clone is expanded.

length: 17; D: NA; V: TRBV30; size: NA; J: TRBJ2-7; CDR3: CAWSVRLSAGQTYEQYF; DNA: TGTGCCTGGAGTGTACGGCTTTCGGCGGGGCAAACCTACGAGCAGTACTTC
length: 15; D: TRBD1; V: TRBV6-5; size: NA; J: TRBJ2-1; CDR3: CASSYRDRLYNEQFF; DNA: TGTGCCAGCAGTTACAGGGACAGACTCTACAATGAGCAGTTCTTC
length: 14; D: NA; V: TRBV5-6; size: NA; J: TRBJ2-1; CDR3: CASSDGQFYNEQFF; DNA: TGTGCCAGCAGCGACGGGCAGTTTTACAATGAGCAGTTCTTC
length: 15; D: TRBD1; V: TRBV6-6; size: NA; J: TRBJ2-6; CDR3: CASRTGDSGANVLTF; DNA: TGTGCCAGCAGAACAGGGGACTCTGGGGCCAACGTCCTGACTTTC
length: 16; D: TRBD1; V: TRBV6-5; size: NA; J: TRBJ1-6; CDR3: CASSFGTGGGNSPLHF; DNA: TGTGCCAGCAGTTTTGGGACAGGGGGTGGAAATTCACCCCTCCACTTT
length: 14; D: NA; V: TRBV5-1; size: NA; J: TRBJ1-6; CDR3: CASSKDSYNSPLHF; DNA: TGCGCCAGCAGCAAGGATTCGTATAATTCACCCCTCCACTTT
length: 14; D: NA; V: TRBV30; size: NA; J: TRBJ1-2; CDR3: CAFDQGRTVYGYTF; DNA: TGTGCCTTCGATCAGGGACGGACGGTCTATGGCTACACCTTC
length: 14; D: NA; V: TRBV11-2; size: NA; J: TRBJ2-1; CDR3: CASSLEAGPNEQFF; DNA: TGTGCCAGCAGCTTAGAAGCCGGGCCCAATGAGCAGTTCTTC
length: 15; D: NA; V: TRBV28; size: once; J: TRBJ1-1; CDR3: CASSSSSPRNTEAFF; DNA: TGTGCCAGCAGTTCATCCTCTCCCAGGAACACTGAAGCTTTCTTT
length: 13; D: TRBD1; V: TRBV28; size: NA; J: TRBJ1-2; CDR3: CASNPTGGHGYTF; DNA: TGTGCCAGCAACCCGACAGGGGGGCATGGCTACACCTTC
length: 15; D: NA; V: TRBV7-2; size: NA; J: TRBJ2-4; CDR3: CASSFYSPAGNIQYF; DNA: TGTGCCAGCAGCTTTTATTCACCAGCGGGAAACATTCAGTACTTC
length: 15; D: NA; V: TRBV19; size: NA; J: TRBJ1-1; CDR3: CASSMGDNFGTEAFF; DNA: TGTGCCAGTAGTATGGGGGACAACTTTGGTACTGAAGCTTTCTTT
length: 17; D: NA; V: TRBV21-1; size: NA; J: TRBJ2-7; CDR3: CASSKASRLAGIYEQYF; DNA: TGTGCCAGCAGCAAAGCCTCCCGACTAGCGGGAATCTACGAGCAGTACTTC
length: 16; D: TRBD2; V: TRBV19; size: NA; J: TRBJ2-1; CDR3: CASKRGVAGGSNEQFF; DNA: TGTGCCAGTAAAAGGGGGGTAGCGGGAGGTAGCAATGAGCAGTTCTTC
length: 15; D: NA; V: TRBV7-2; size: NA; J: TRBJ2-3; CDR3: CASSASKTSTDTQYF; DNA: TGTGCCAGCAGCGCCAGCAAAACTAGCACAGATACGCAGTATTTT
length: 14; D: TRBD1; V: TRBV27; size: NA; J: TRBJ1-1; CDR3: CASSLQGANTEAFF; DNA: TGTGCCAGCAGTTTACAGGGGGCGAACACTGAAGCTTTCTTT
length: 14; D: NA; V: TRBV28; size: NA; J: TRBJ1-1; CDR3: CASRSDLGGTEAFF; DNA: TGTGCCAGCAGATCCGATCTGGGGGGCACTGAAGCTTTCTTT
length: 15; D: NA; V: TRBV7-2; size: NA; J: TRBJ1-1; CDR3: CASKRGGIPNTEAFF; DNA: TGTGCCAGCAAGCGAGGGGGGATCCCGAACACTGAAGCTTTCTTT
length: 16; D: TRBD1; V: TRBV4-1; size: NA; J: TRBJ2-1; CDR3: CASTQGGRGLYNEQFF; DNA: TGCGCCAGCACCCAAGGGGGCAGGGGCCTTTACAATGAGCAGTTCTTC
length: 13; D: NA; V: TRBV5-4; size: NA; J: TRBJ1-1; CDR3: CASSPRSGTEAFF; DNA: TGTGCCAGCAGCCCCCGTAGCGGCACTGAAGCTTTCTTT
length: 13; D: NA; V: TRBV14; size: NA; J: TRBJ2-7; CDR3: CASSHGTGYEQYF; DNA: TGTGCCAGCAGCCACGGGACGGGGTACGAGCAGTACTTC
length: 15; D: NA; V: TRBV6-1; size: few; J: TRBJ1-2; CDR3: CASSEVLTARYGYTF; DNA: TGTGCCAGCAGTGAAGTTCTAACAGCTAGGTATGGCTACACCTTC
length: 12; D: NA; V: TRBV7-9; size: NA; J: TRBJ1-3; CDR3: CASSRDIYTIYF; DNA: TGTGCCAGCAGTCGAGACATATACACCATATATTTT
length: 15; D: NA; V: TRBV28; size: once; J: TRBJ2-3; CDR3: CASGFFLAGTDTQYF; DNA: TGTGCCAGCGGTTTCTTCCTGGCGGGCACAGATACGCAGTATTTT
length: 17; D: TRBD2; V: TRBV19; size: NA; J: TRBJ2-3; CDR3: CASSIFGLAGGTDTQYF; DNA: TGTGCCAGTAGTATATTTGGACTAGCGGGAGGCACAGATACGCAGTATTTT
length: 14; D: NA; V: TRBV7-3; size: NA; J: TRBJ2-3; CDR3: CASSRGGATDTQYF; DNA: TGTGCCAGCAGCCGTGGGGGGGCCACAGATACGCAGTATTTT
length: 12; D: NA; V: TRBV11-2; size: NA; J: TRBJ2-1; CDR3: CASSYTSNEQFF; DNA: TGTGCCAGCAGCTACACCTCCAATGAGCAGTTCTTC
length: 24; D: TRBD1; V: TRBV7-1; size: few; J: TRBJ1-2; CDR3: CASSSVGGLTSGQGVKLFNYGYTF; DNA: TGTGCCAGCAGCTCCGTCGGGGGACTGACATCGGGACAGGGGGTTAAGCTATTTAACTATGGCTACACCTTC
length: 14; D: NA; V: TRBV30; size: NA; J: TRBJ2-3; CDR3: CAWKRRTSTDTQYF; DNA: TGTGCCTGGAAACGACGGACTAGCACAGATACGCAGTATTTT
length: 11; D: NA; V: TRBV5-1; size: NA; J: TRBJ2-5; CDR3: CASSSSGTQYF; DNA: TGCGCCAGCAGCAGCTCGGGGACCCAGTACTTC
length: 15; D: NA; V: TRBV6-5; size: NA; J: TRBJ2-3; CDR3: CASSYSTGTPDTQYF; DNA: TGTGCCAGCAGTTACTCAACGGGGACCCCAGATACGCAGTATTTT
length: 13; D: TRBD1; V: TRBV5-1; size: NA; J: TRBJ1-2; CDR3: CASSSRTGYGYTF; DNA: TGCGCCAGCAGCTCGAGGACAGGGTATGGCTACACCTTC
length: 18; D: NA; V: TRBV5-4; size: NA; J: TRBJ2-6; CDR3: CASSLRLRTSKGANVLTF; DNA: TGTGCCAGCAGCTTGCGGCTCAGGACGTCTAAGGGGGCCAACGTCCTGACTTTC
length: 14; D: TRBD1; V: TRBV27; size: NA; J: TRBJ2-7; CDR3: CASSRDRVFYEQYF; DNA: TGTGCCAGCAGCAGGGACAGGGTATTCTACGAGCAGTACTTC
length: 15; D: NA; V: TRBV5-6; size: NA; J: TRBJ2-7; CDR3: CASRKRVAGRDEQYF; DNA: TGTGCCAGCAGAAAAAGGGTTGCGGGGCGGGACGAGCAGTACTTC
length: 13; D: NA; V: TRBV6-1; size: few; J: TRBJ1-2; CDR3: CASRSGLIYGYTF; DNA: TGTGCCAGCAGATCGGGACTGATCTATGGCTACACCTTC
length: 14; D: TRBD2; V: TRBV5-1; size: NA; J: TRBJ2-5; CDR3: CASSLGLAGETQYF; DNA: TGCGCCAGCAGCTTGGGACTAGCGGGCGAGACCCAGTACTTC
length: 16; D: TRBD2; V: TRBV7-2; size: NA; J: TRBJ2-5; CDR3: CASSTAGTRVLETQYF; DNA: TGTGCCAGCAGCACCGCCGGGACTAGGGTACTGGAGACCCAGTACTTC
length: 15; D: NA; V: TRBV7-9; size: NA; J: TRBJ2-2; CDR3: CASSLASGNTGELFF; DNA: TGTGCCAGCAGCTTAGCTAGCGGGAACACCGGGGAGCTGTTTTTT
length: 14; D: TRBD2; V: TRBV5-4; size: NA; J: TRBJ2-7; CDR3: CASSLASGRDEQYF; DNA: TGTGCCAGCAGCTTGGCCAGCGGGAGAGACGAGCAGTACTTC
length: 15; D: TRBD1; V: TRBV7-9; size: NA; J: TRBJ1-1; CDR3: CASSSDRGGSTEAFF; DNA: TGTGCCAGCAGCTCCGACAGGGGCGGCAGCACTGAAGCTTTCTTT
length: 15; D: TRBD2; V: TRBV11-2; size: NA; J: TRBJ2-5; CDR3: CASSPRTRAGETQYF; DNA: TGTGCCAGCAGCCCGAGGACTAGGGCAGGGGAGACCCAGTACTTC
length: 14; D: NA; V: TRBV6-5; size: NA; J: TRBJ2-7; CDR3: CASSYTRDGYEQYF; DNA: TGTGCCAGCAGTTACACCAGGGACGGATACGAGCAGTACTTC
length: 15; D: TRBD1; V: TRBV29-1; size: NA; J: TRBJ1-1; CDR3: CSVEPGDRENTEAFF; DNA: TGCAGCGTTGAACCAGGGGACAGGGAGAACACTGAAGCTTTCTTT
length: 11; D: NA; V: TRBV11-3; size: once; J: TRBJ2-7; CDR3: CASSLNYEQYF; DNA: TGTGCCAGCAGCTTGAACTACGAGCAGTACTTC
length: 15; D: TRBD2; V: TRBV9; size: NA; J: TRBJ2-5; CDR3: CASSGTAGEQETQYF; DNA: TGTGCCAGCAGCGGGACAGCGGGAGAGCAAGAGACCCAGTACTTC